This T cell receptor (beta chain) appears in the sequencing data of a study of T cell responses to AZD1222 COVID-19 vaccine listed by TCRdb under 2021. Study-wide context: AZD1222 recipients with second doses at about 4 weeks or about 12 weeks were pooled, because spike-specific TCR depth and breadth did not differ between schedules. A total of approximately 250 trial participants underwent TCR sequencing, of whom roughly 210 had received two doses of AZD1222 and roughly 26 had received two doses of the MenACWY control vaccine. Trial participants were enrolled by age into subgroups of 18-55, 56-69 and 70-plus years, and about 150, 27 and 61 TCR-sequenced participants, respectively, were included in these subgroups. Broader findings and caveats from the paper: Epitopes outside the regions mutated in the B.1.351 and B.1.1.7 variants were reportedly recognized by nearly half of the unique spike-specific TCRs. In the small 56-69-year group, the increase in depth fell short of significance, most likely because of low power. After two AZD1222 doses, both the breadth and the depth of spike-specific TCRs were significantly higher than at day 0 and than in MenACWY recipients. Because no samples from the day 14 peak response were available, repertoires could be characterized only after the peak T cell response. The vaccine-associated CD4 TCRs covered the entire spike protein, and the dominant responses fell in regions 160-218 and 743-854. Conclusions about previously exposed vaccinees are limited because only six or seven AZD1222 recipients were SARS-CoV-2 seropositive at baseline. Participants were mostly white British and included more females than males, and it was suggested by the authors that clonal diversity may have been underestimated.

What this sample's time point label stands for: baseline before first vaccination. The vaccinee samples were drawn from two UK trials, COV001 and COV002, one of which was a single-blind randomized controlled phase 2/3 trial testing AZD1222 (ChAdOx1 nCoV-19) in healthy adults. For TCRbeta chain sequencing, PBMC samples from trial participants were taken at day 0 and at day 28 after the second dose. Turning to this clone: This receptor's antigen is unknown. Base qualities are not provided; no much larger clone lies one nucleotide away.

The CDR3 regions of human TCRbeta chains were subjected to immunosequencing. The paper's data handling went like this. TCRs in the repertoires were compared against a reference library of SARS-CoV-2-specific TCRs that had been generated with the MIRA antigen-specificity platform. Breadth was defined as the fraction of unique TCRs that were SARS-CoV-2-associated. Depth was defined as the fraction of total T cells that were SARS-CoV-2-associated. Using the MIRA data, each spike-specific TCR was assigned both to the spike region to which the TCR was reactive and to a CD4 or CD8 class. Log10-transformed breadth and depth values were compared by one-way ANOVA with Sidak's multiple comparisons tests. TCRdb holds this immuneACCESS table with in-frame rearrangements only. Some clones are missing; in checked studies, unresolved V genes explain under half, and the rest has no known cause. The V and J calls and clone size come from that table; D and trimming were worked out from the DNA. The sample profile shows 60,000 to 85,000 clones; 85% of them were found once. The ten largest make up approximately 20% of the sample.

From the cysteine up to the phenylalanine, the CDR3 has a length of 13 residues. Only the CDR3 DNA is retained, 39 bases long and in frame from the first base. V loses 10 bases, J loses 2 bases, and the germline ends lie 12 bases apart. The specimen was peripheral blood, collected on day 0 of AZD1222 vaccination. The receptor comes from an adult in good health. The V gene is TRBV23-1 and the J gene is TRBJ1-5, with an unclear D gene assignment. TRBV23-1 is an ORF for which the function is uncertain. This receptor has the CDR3 CATTWTGNQPQHF. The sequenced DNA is TGCGCCACCACTTGGACTGGCAATCAGCCCCAGCATTTT.